This entry lists 31 T cell receptor beta chains sequenced from one sample in a study of OX40 agonist ivuxolimab in advanced cancers. Measured with immunoSEQ multiplex PCR; TCRdb has only the in-frame clones, and not every one. The sample shows roughly 80,000 clones, roughly 82% of them seen only once. The sample in question was CD4+ or CD8+ T cells sorted from blood, obtained in a trial of the OX40 agonist ivuxolimab. Every receptor here comes from an adult with an advanced solid tumor such as melanoma, head and neck, liver or kidney cancer.

V gene TRBV19 combines with J gene TRBJ2-1, with D uncertain. CDR1 LNHDA and CDR2 SQIVND come from the germline V gene (reference sequence). This CDR3 has 14 amino acids. Trimming took off 5 bases at V and 5 bases at J, with 13 bases between the two ends. CDR3 in amino acids: CASSPIDRDNEQFF. As DNA, the CDR3 is TGTGCCAGTAGTCCGATCGACCGCGACAATGAGCAGTTCTTC.

Here the CDR3 reads CASRTGYYEQYF. DNA of the CDR3: TGTGCCAGCAGGACAGGTTACTACGAGCAGTACTTC. The chain recombines TRBV6-1 with TRBJ2-7, with D perhaps matching TRBD1 (6 bases). The length of the CDR3 is 12 residues. V lost 6 bases and J lost 3, with 9 bases in between. Germline V CDR1 and CDR2: MNHNS, SASEGT.

The V and J genes are TRBV30 and TRBJ1-1; a weak D match, TRBD1 (6 bases). Germline CDR1 GTSNPN, CDR2 SVGIG (reference sequence). The V end was cut by 3 bases, the J end by 2 bases, with 10 bases between. CDR3 size: 13 residues. CDR3 nucleotides: TGTGCCTGGAGCGCAGGGGTCAACACTGAAGCTTTCTTT. Residues: CAWSAGVNTEAFF.

The V gene is TRBV10-3, the J gene TRBJ2-1; 14 bases agree with TRBD2. J lost 2 bases, V lost 9 bases, and 3 bases had no gene match. Germline loops: CDR1 ENHRY, CDR2 SYGVKD. This CDR3 comprises 15 residues. CDR3 amino acids: CAIGLAGGPYNEQFF. The CDR3 DNA sequence: TGTGCCATAGGACTAGCGGGAGGACCCTACAATGAGCAGTTCTTC.

The chain has TRBV19 and TRBJ1-4, with TRBD1 identical over 9 bases. The CDR3 runs to 19 residues. The V gene end was trimmed by 7 bases and the J gene end by 0 bases; junction bases not matched to a gene: 15. Germline V gene lookup returns CDR1 LNHDA and CDR2 SQIVND (reference sequence). This CDR3 is CASNQKYGTGRSTNEKLFF. CDR3 DNA sequence: TGTGCCAGTAACCAAAAATACGGGACAGGGAGGTCAACTAATGAAAAACTGTTTTTT.

This rearrangement joins TRBV7-9 to TRBJ2-3; 7 nucleotides align to TRBD1. The CDR3 runs 17 residues. The ends lost 5 bases at V and 2 bases at J; junction bases unmatched: 13. The germline gives CDR1 SEHNR, CDR2 FQNEAQ (reference sequence). The CDR3 region has the DNA TGTGCCAGCAGCCCGAGACAGGGCCCCTTGACCACAGATACGCAGTATTTT. Translated, it gives CASSPRQGPLTTDTQYF.

This chain joins TRBV30 and TRBJ2-3; 11 nucleotides match TRBD2. With 3 bases clipped from V and 0 bases from J, the junction kept 8 bases outside the gene matches. The CDR3 has 17 amino acids. Germline V gene lookup returns CDR1 GTSNPN and CDR2 SVGIG (reference sequence). In DNA, the CDR3 is TGTGCCTGGAGCCTCACACGGACTAGCGGGAGCACAGATACGCAGTATTTT. Its translation is CAWSLTRTSGSTDTQYF.

In DNA form, the CDR3 reads TGTGCCAGCAGCATCCGAGGGACAGGGGCGGCCAAAAACATTCAGTACTTC. Translation: CASSIRGTGAAKNIQYF. The chain links TRBV11-2 to TRBJ2-4; 10 nucleotides align to TRBD1. Germline values: CDR1 SGHAT, CDR2 FQNNGV. The CDR3 extends over 17 amino acids. The ends lost 5 bases at V and 1 base at J; junction bases unmatched: 8. The full variable domain, completed using reference TRBV11-2 and TRBJ2-4, is EAGVAQSPRYKIIEKRQSVAFWCNPISGHATLYWYQQILGQGPKLLIQFQNNGVVDDSQLPKDRFSAERLKGVDSTLKIQPAKLEDSAVYLCASSIRGTGAAKNIQYFGAGTRLSVL.

This rearrangement joins TRBV9 to TRBJ2-3, with 7 positions matching TRBD2. The CDR3 spans 15 residues. After removal of 0 bases from V and 4 bases from J, the junction contained 5 bases not matched to a gene. Germline V lookup: CDR1 SGDLS, CDR2 YYNGEE. The CDR3 DNA sequence: TGTGCCAGCAGCGTAGTGGGCGGGAGAGCAGATACGCAGTATTTT. Translated, it gives CASSVVGGRADTQYF.

The chain couples TRBV6-6 to TRBJ2-7; the D gene is possibly TRBD2 (5 bases). The ends were cut back, 4 bases at V and 0 bases at J, with 13 bases in the middle. Germline lookup yields CDR1 MNHNY and CDR2 SVGAGI (reference sequence). CDR3 length equals 15 residues. The CDR3 region is CASSSPGLSSYEQYF. The CDR3 nucleotides read TGTGCCAGCAGTTCTCCGGGGTTAAGCTCCTACGAGCAGTACTTC.

The chain recombines TRBV6-6 with TRBJ1-5; tentative D call: TRBD1 (6 bases). The V gene's germline CDR1 is MNHNY and CDR2 SVGAGI (reference sequence). V gave up 7 bases and J gave up 1 base, with 8 bases separating them. The CDR3 runs to 13 residues. CDR3 bases: TGTGCCAGCAAAGGACAGAGCAATCAGCCCCAGCATTTT. Translated, it gives CASKGQSNQPQHF.

A few counts support this clone. The V call is TRBV5-1, the J call TRBJ2-1, with a possible D match to TRBD2 (6 bases). Germline V gene data show CDR1 as SGHRS and CDR2 as YFSETQ. The CDR3 sequence is 15 residues long. V was trimmed by 0 bases and J by 10 bases, leaving 17 bases between them. Written as DNA, the CDR3 is TGCGCCAGCAGCTTGGGGGGAGGCGACGTAAGGGAGCAGTTCTTC. Its protein product is CASSLGGGDVREQFF.

The chain employs TRBV19 and TRBJ1-6; D call uncertain. Per germline, CDR1 LNHDA and CDR2 SQIVND (reference sequence). This CDR3 contains 16 residues. Trimming took 9 bases from V and 4 from J, leaving 19 bases between them. The DNA of the CDR3 is TGTGCCAGCCACGAAGCCCCTTCGGGGTATAATTCACCCCTCCACTTT. Amino acid sequence: CASHEAPSGYNSPLHF. The entire variable domain, with the rest obtained from reference TRBV19 and TRBJ1-6, is as follows: DGGITQSPKYLFRKEGQNVTLSCEQNLNHDAMYWYRQDPGQGLRLIYYSQIVNDFQKGDIAEGYSVSREKKESFPLTVTSAQKNPTAFYLCASHEAPSGYNSPLHFGNGTRLTVT.

The chain joins TRBV4-2 to TRBJ2-5; 8 positions agree with TRBD1. The germline gives CDR1 LGHNA, CDR2 YNFKEQ. This CDR3 region has 14 residues. J lost 5 bases, V lost 1 base, and 3 bases had no gene match. DNA for the CDR3: TGTGCCAGCAGCCAAGCAGGGGGCGGGGAGACCCAGTACTTC. Translating it yields CASSQAGGGETQYF.

V and J are TRBV15 and TRBJ1-2; unclear D gene. Per germline, CDR1 LNHNV and CDR2 YYDKDF (reference sequence). Trimming left V 0 bases short and J 8 bases short, with 19 bases between. The CDR3 runs to 16 residues. The CDR3 region is CATSRDRLHGGGGYTF. The CDR3, as DNA: TGTGCCACCAGCAGAGATCGCCTACACGGCGGAGGAGGCTACACCTTC.

The chain combines TRBV29-1 with TRBJ2-7, with 8 nucleotides matching TRBD2. Trimming took 5 bases from V and 3 from J; bases not matched to a gene: 9. The germline gives CDR1 SQVTM, CDR2 ANQGSEA. This CDR3 comprises 14 residues. DNA of the CDR3: TGCAGCGTTCGGGGGTGGGGACTAGGCTACGAGCAGTACTTC. This sequence encodes CSVRGWGLGYEQYF.

This clone turned up a few times. The chain has TRBV6-5 and TRBJ1-5, with D possibly matching TRBD1 (6 bases). CDR1 is MNHEY and CDR2 is SVGAGI in the germline V gene. This CDR3 comprises 16 residues. Trimming removed 4 bases at V and 0 bases at J, with 13 bases between. CDR3 region: CASSSRGDISNQPQHF. In DNA form, the CDR3 reads TGTGCCAGCAGTTCCCGGGGGGACATTAGCAATCAGCCCCAGCATTTT.

This sequence joins TRBV5-1 and TRBJ2-2; D may match TRBD1 or TRBD2 (5 bases each). The germline gives CDR1 SGHRS, CDR2 YFSETQ. V lost 0 bases and J 5 bases, leaving 14 bases between the germline ends. The CDR3 is 16 amino acids. The CDR3 spells CASSLEAGSPTGELFF. The CDR3 DNA reads as TGCGCCAGCAGCTTGGAGGCAGGGAGTCCTACCGGGGAGCTGTTTTTT.

This chain links TRBV4-1 with TRBJ2-7; 10 bases match TRBD2. Losses at the gene ends were 0 bases for V and 5 bases for J; bases not matched to a gene: 10. Germline lookup yields CDR1 MGHRA and CDR2 YSYEKL. The CDR3 sequence is 17 residues long. In DNA form, the CDR3 reads TGCGCCAGCAGCCAAGATTCGGCTAGCGGGAGTACCCACGAGCAGTACTTC. Its translation: CASSQDSASGSTHEQYF.

The J gene is TRBJ2-3, the V gene TRBV7-2; TRBD2 might be the D (5 bases). This CDR3 region has 15 residues. The germline V gene has CDR1 SGHTA and CDR2 FQGNSA. V was pared by 8 bases and J by 0 bases, with 15 bases between. The CDR3 sequence is CASAWSGSSTDTQYF. Here the CDR3 DNA reads TGTGCCAGCGCCTGGAGCGGCTCTAGCACAGATACGCAGTATTTT. The full variable domain, with the rest looked up from reference TRBV7-2 and TRBJ2-3, is GAGVSQSPSNKVTEKGKDVELRCDPISGHTALYWYRQSLGQGLEFLIYFQGNSAPDKSGLPSDRFSAERTGGSVSTLTIQRTQQEDSAVYLCASAWSGSSTDTQYFGPGTRLTVL.

V is TRBV7-2 and J is TRBJ2-7, with D unresolved. V was trimmed by 5 bases and J by 7 bases, leaving 9 bases between them. The CDR3 is 11 amino acids. From germline, CDR1 is SGHTA and CDR2 FQGNSA. The CDR3 nucleotides read TGTGCCAGCAGCGTCTTAGATGAGCAGTACTTC. Translating it yields CASSVLDEQYF.

The chain has TRBV27 and TRBJ2-7; D is ambiguous. The CDR3 is 11 residues long. Germline CDR1 MNHEY, CDR2 SMNVEV (reference sequence). Trimming stripped 6 bases from V and 5 bases from J, with 8 bases between. CDR3 sequence (DNA): TGTGCCAGCAGCTTAGGGAACGAGCAGTACTTC. Its translation: CASSLGNEQYF.

This rearrangement joins TRBV19 to TRBJ2-1; 9 bases are shared with TRBD2. This CDR3 contains 15 residues. Germline trimming cut 4 bases from V and 0 bases from J; bases unmatched to any gene: 1. The germline V gene encodes CDR1 LNHDA and CDR2 SQIVND (reference sequence). This CDR3 is CASSNSGSSYNEQFF. The CDR3, as DNA: TGTGCCAGTAGTAATAGCGGGAGCTCCTACAATGAGCAGTTCTTC. The full variable domain, with the rest looked up from reference TRBV19 and TRBJ2-1, is DGGITQSPKYLFRKEGQNVTLSCEQNLNHDAMYWYRQDPGQGLRLIYYSQIVNDFQKGDIAEGYSVSREKKESFPLTVTSAQKNPTAFYLCASSNSGSSYNEQFFGPGTRLTVL.

The CDR3 region is CSVVWQSETEAFF. CDR3 bases: TGCAGCGTTGTTTGGCAGTCCGAAACTGAAGCTTTCTTT. The J gene is TRBJ1-1, the V gene TRBV29-1; unclear D gene. From germline, CDR1 is SQVTM and CDR2 ANQGSEA. V lost 4 bases, J lost 5 bases, and 14 bases lay in between. This CDR3 is 13 amino acids long.

The gene calls are TRBV11-3 and TRBJ2-1; 7 nucleotides agree with TRBD1. CDR1 is SGHNT, CDR2 YENEEA, per germline. This CDR3 is 16 amino acids long. Trimming cost V 1 base and J 2 bases; bases outside gene matches: 5. The CDR3 here is CASSLGGQFTYNEQFF. The CDR3 bases are TGTGCCAGCAGCTTAGGGGGACAGTTTACCTACAATGAGCAGTTCTTC.

The chain combines TRBV5-4 with TRBJ1-3; TRBD1 might be the D (5 bases). The CDR3 totals 14 residues. V lost 1 base and J lost 5, with 10 bases in between. The germline V gene has CDR1 SGHNT and CDR2 YYREEE (reference sequence). CDR3 in DNA: TGTGCCAGCAGCTTGTCGGGGACCCGAAACACCATATATTTT. It translates to CASSLSGTRNTIYF.

The chain has TRBV5-4 and TRBJ2-1; either TRBD1 or TRBD2 may supply D (5 bases each). The CDR3 length is 15 residues. The germline gives CDR1 SGHNT, CDR2 YYREEE (reference sequence). The V end lost 4 bases, the J end lost 4 bases, and 15 bases lay between the germline ends. The CDR3 loop is CASSIQLGRYNEQFF. The CDR3 coding sequence is TGTGCCAGCAGCATCCAACTGGGACGTTACAATGAGCAGTTCTTC.

The CDR3 region is CASSGEETGGPFTFEAFF. The CDR3 DNA is TGTGCCAGCAGTGGGGAAGAGACAGGGGGCCCATTCACTTTTGAAGCTTTCTTT. This chain uses TRBV6-1 with TRBJ1-1, with 10 bases aligning to TRBD1. CDR3 length: 18 amino acids. Trimming took 4 bases from V and 7 from J; bases not matched to a gene: 18. Germline V gene data show CDR1 as MNHNS and CDR2 as SASEGT.

The rearrangement joins TRBV27 to TRBJ2-4, with a possible D match to TRBD2 (6 bases). Trimming cost V 6 bases and J 9 bases, with 15 bases left between them. Germline loops: CDR1 MNHEY, CDR2 SMNVEV (reference sequence). There are 13 residues in the CDR3. Here the CDR3 DNA reads TGTGCCAGCAGCCGGGAGTACGGCGCCATTCAGTACTTC. It encodes CASSREYGAIQYF.

CDR3 sequence (DNA): TGTGCCAGCAGCAGAGAGGCGGGAGTGGCACCACTCAGGGGCGAGCAGTACTTC. It codes for CASSREAGVAPLRGEQYF. The V gene is TRBV7-2, the J gene TRBJ2-7; possibly TRBD2 for D (7 bases). V lost 5 bases to trimming and J lost 6 bases, with 29 bases between them. The CDR3 has 18 residues. Germline assignment: CDR1 SGHTA and CDR2 FQGNSA.

The chain links TRBV10-2 to TRBJ1-2; 7 bases align to TRBD1. Losses at the gene ends were 3 bases for V and 3 bases for J; bases not matched to a gene: 1. Germline V gene sequence: CDR1 WSHSY, CDR2 SAAADI. The CDR3 length is 13 residues. This chain's CDR3 is CASSDRGDYGYTF. The CDR3 DNA reads TGCGCCAGCAGTGACAGGGGGGACTATGGCTACACCTTC.